This section outlines one TCR beta chain sequence together with its context. As yet, its antigen is unknown. The data originate from a study of T-cell memory formation after mild COVID-19. Study at large: Clusters were largely donor specific. Whole-study findings and limits: Day 15 to 85 contractors were CD4/CD8 balanced; later expanders leaned CD4+. In pre-infection memory, a portion of responding clones appeared, which suggested that cross-reactive memory joined.

cDNA libraries for TCR alpha and TCR beta, carrying sample barcodes and UMIs, came from 5'RACE with constant-segment primers. In TCRdb, the 5' RACE reads were re-called with MiXCR into one record per CDR3 protein. Of around 420,000 distinct CDR3 sequences listed, 24% are singletons. This receptor was taken from an adult woman who had mild COVID-19 (a few samples of this study predate the infection). Cell type and time point are not known. Sequenced: PBMCs or a T cell subset sorted from them (not recorded which).

The CDR3 protein is CASSLTRENTEAFF. DNA for the CDR3: TGTGCCAGCAGTCTAACTAGGGAGAACACTGAAGCTTTCTTT. The chain recombines TRBV3-1 with TRBJ1-1; D not certain. The CDR3 has 14 amino acids. V shed 6 bases and J shed 1 base, with 12 bases lying between them. Germline lookup yields CDR1 LGHDT and CDR2 YNNKEL (reference sequence).